This T cell receptor beta chain stems from a study of blood T cell repertoires in COVID-19. Overall study: T cells, B-cell-depleted T cells, or PBMCs supplied cDNA or gDNA.

Measured with immunoSEQ multiplex PCR; TCRdb has only the in-frame clones, and not every one. This repertoire shows under 200,000 clones, approximately 80% found once; its top ten account for more than 4.5%. Trimming shortened V by 0 bases and J by 4 bases, and 13 bases separated the two germline ends. Germline V gives CDR1 SGDLS, CDR2 YYNGEE. This CDR3 contains 15 residues. Assignment of participants to cohorts was predicated upon participant-reported clinical history. The genes are TRBV9 and TRBJ1-2; D remains unclear. This clonotype was obtained from an older woman with acute COVID-19. What was sequenced was PBMCs or T cells enriched from blood (not recorded which). Here the CDR3 reads CASSVDRSDLYGYTF. CDR3 in DNA: TGTGCCAGCAGCGTAGATCGGAGTGACCTCTATGGCTACACCTTC.